What follows describes a single T cell receptor (beta chain). V dropped 9 bases and J dropped 0; count of bases not matched to a gene: 10. The CDR3 length is 15 residues. CDR1 is MNHEY and CDR2 is SVGAGI in the germline V gene. The source of the sample is a study of blood T cell repertoires in COVID-19. Looking at the study overall: Sites in the United States, Italy and Spain provided acute and convalescent COVID-19 samples. PBMCs, B-cell-depleted T cells, or T cells were the source of the cDNA or gDNA that made up the material.

Using immunoSEQ multiplex PCR, the repertoire was profiled, and TCRdb retains in-frame clones only, with some absent. The repertoire holds over 250,000 clones, with approximately 86% as singletons. Input material: peripheral blood. This receptor was obtained from a man aged 35 to 55 who had recovered from COVID-19. This chain links TRBV6-5 with TRBJ2-7, with 8 bases identical to TRBD1. CDR3 sequence reads: CASHSRGTGSYEQYF. The CDR3 DNA reads TGTGCCAGTCACAGTCGCGGGACAGGCTCCTACGAGCAGTACTTC.